The 11 T cell receptor beta chains below were found in one sample sequenced in a study of technical replicates of blood from several donors. Assay: immunoSEQ multiplex PCR; the TCRdb copy retains only in-frame clones and omits some. The sample has 53,000 or so clones, 86% seen once; the top ten hold 5.6%. Sequenced: PBMCs. All receptors derive from a human donor in good health. Some clones in this sample may be carry-over from other donors' samples.

The chain recombines TRBV7-9 with TRBJ2-3, with 11 bases matching TRBD2. With V trimmed by 5 bases and J by 6 bases, 7 bases remained unmatched. The CDR3 covers 15 residues. Looked up from germline, CDR1 is SEHNR and CDR2 is FQNEAQ (reference sequence). The CDR3 here is CASSRTSGSGDTQYF. CDR3 coding DNA: TGTGCCAGCAGCCGTACTAGCGGGAGCGGGGATACGCAGTATTTT.

The chain links TRBV18 to TRBJ1-2; D not resolved. Germline V lookup: CDR1 KGHSH, CDR2 LQKENI. The CDR3 is 13 residues long. V was pared by 3 bases and J by 2 bases, with 7 bases between. CDR3 residues: CASSPRQNYGYTF. CDR3 in DNA: TGTGCCAGCTCACCGCGGCAGAACTATGGCTACACCTTC.

The V gene is TRBV18, the J gene TRBJ2-2, with D tentatively TRBD2 (5 bases). V shed 2 bases and J shed 6 bases, with 13 bases lying between them. The CDR3 is made up of 15 amino acids. CDR1 is KGHSH and CDR2 is LQKENI in the germline V gene. CDR3 in DNA: TGTGCCAGCTCACCAGCGCTAGCTCGAGCCGGGGAGCTGTTTTTT. This sequence encodes CASSPALARAGELFF.

This chain links TRBV19 with TRBJ2-5; 11 positions agree with TRBD2. This CDR3 has 15 amino acids. The V gene's germline CDR1 is LNHDA and CDR2 SQIVND (reference sequence). V gave up 5 bases and J gave up 3 bases; unmatched junction bases: 5. CDR3 nucleotide sequence: TGTGCCAGTAGTGGGGGACTAGCGGTTAAAGAGACCCAGTACTTC. Amino acid sequence: CASSGGLAVKETQYF.

This chain joins TRBV11-2 and TRBJ1-1, with 7 bases aligning to TRBD1. Trimming at V came to 7 bases and at J to 4 bases, leaving 18 bases not matched to a gene. The CDR3 extends over 17 amino acids. CDR1 SGHAT and CDR2 FQNNGV come from the germline V gene. CDR3 nucleotides: TGTGCCAGCACGACCCACGGCAGGGGGTCATTGGGCACTGAAGCTTTCTTT. Translated, it gives CASTTHGRGSLGTEAFF.

The rearrangement joins TRBV6-1 to TRBJ2-7; no definite D call. There are 15 residues in the CDR3. The V end lost 2 bases, the J end lost 1 base, and 12 bases lay between the germline ends. Germline V gives CDR1 MNHNS, CDR2 SASEGT. CDR3 region: CASSEMGRYSYEQYF. CDR3 in DNA: TGTGCCAGCAGTGAAATGGGCAGATATTCCTACGAGCAGTACTTC.

The chain employs TRBV18 and TRBJ1-2; the match to TRBD1 covers 7 bases. V was clipped by 5 bases and J by 7 bases; unmatched bases: 4. This CDR3 is 12 amino acids long. CDR1 is KGHSH and CDR2 is LQKENI in the germline V gene. CDR3 coding DNA: TGTGCCAGCTCAACACAGGGGTTTGGCTACACCTTC. Translated, it gives CASSTQGFGYTF.

The V and J genes are TRBV6-5 and TRBJ1-1; D not resolved. The CDR3 runs to 14 residues. V lost 2 bases, J lost 8 bases, and 15 bases lay in between. The germline V gene encodes CDR1 MNHEY and CDR2 SVGAGI. The CDR3 loop is CASSYLEILPEAFF. Written as DNA, the CDR3 is TGTGCCAGCAGTTACCTCGAGATTCTACCCGAAGCTTTCTTT.

The chain carries TRBV11-2 and TRBJ1-2, with 7 bases fitting TRBD1. Germline V gene data show CDR1 as SGHAT and CDR2 as FQNNGV. The trim removed 0 bases at V and 7 bases at J, leaving 8 bases unmatched. The CDR3 runs to 15 residues. The CDR3 here is CASSLDWGQSGGYTF. In nucleotides, the CDR3 is TGTGCCAGCAGCTTAGATTGGGGACAGTCTGGTGGCTACACCTTC.

The J gene is TRBJ1-1, the V gene TRBV5-1; D perhaps matches TRBD1 (6 bases). Deletions cut 0 bases from V and 1 base from J, with 13 bases between. The length of the CDR3 is 16 residues. CDR1 is SGHRS and CDR2 is YFSETQ in the germline V gene. DNA of the CDR3: TGCGCCAGCAGCTTGGGGTCCTCAGGGGCGAACACTGAAGCTTTCTTT. Translated, it gives CASSLGSSGANTEAFF. Full variable domain (missing parts from reference TRBV5-1 and TRBJ1-1): KAGVTQTPRYLIKTRGQQVTLSCSPISGHRSVSWYQQTPGQGLQFLFEYFSETQRNKGNFPGRFSGRQFSNSRSEMNVSTLELGDSALYLCASSLGSSGANTEAFFGQGTRLTVV.

The chain combines TRBV19 with TRBJ2-7; 10 nucleotides agree with TRBD2. V shed 7 bases and J 3 bases; nucleotides not matched to a gene: 15. Germline-derived CDR1 and CDR2 are LNHDA and SQIVND (reference sequence). The CDR3 runs to 17 residues. The CDR3 coding sequence is TGTGCCAGTAAAGAGCGGGGGGGTCAGGAAGCGAACTACGAGCAGTACTTC. This sequence encodes CASKERGGQEANYEQYF.